This TCR beta chain was identified in a study of shared clonotypes between healthy human individuals. In the study overall: Three plates were used per donor for CD4 naive, three for CD4 memory, two for CD8 naive and one for CD8 memory. Findings and limits, study-wide: Across a handful of donors, naive CD4 shared 5% to 6%, naive CD8 3% to 3.5%, memory CD4 less than 2.5%, memory CD8 0.35% to 0.5%.

On this clone: What it recognizes is unknown.

TCRdb's copy holds only in-frame clones and misses some; the assay was immunoSEQ multiplex PCR. The sample consists of 650,000 to 750,000 clones, roughly 70% of them appearing once. Germline V gene sequence: CDR1 MNHNS, CDR2 SASEGT. CDR3 size: 14 residues. The V and J ends lost 6 bases and 0 bases, in that order; junction bases with no gene match: 4. The sequence was obtained from a young woman in good health. The genes are TRBV6-1 and TRBJ1-2, with 7 bases fitting TRBD1. The sequenced material came from memory CD4+ T cells sorted from blood. The subset: CD45RA-negative fraction. The chain's CDR3 is CASRTGNPNYGYTF. The DNA for the CDR3 is TGTGCCAGCAGGACAGGGAACCCTAACTATGGCTACACCTTC.